The TCR beta chain under discussion was sequenced for a study of blood T cell repertoires in COVID-19. Across the whole study: Material from acute and convalescent COVID-19 was sourced from the United States, Italy and Spain.

V gave up 1 base and J gave up 8 bases, with 6 bases separating them. The germline gives CDR1 LGHDT, CDR2 YNNKEL (reference sequence). The length of the CDR3 is 13 residues. In the original analysis: Amplification of reference gene primers was used by the study to estimate nucleated cell counts. Assay: immunoSEQ multiplex PCR; the TCRdb copy retains only in-frame clones and omits some. The V and J calls and clone size were taken over from that table, and D and trimming were inferred from the DNA. The sample includes roughly 150,000 clones, under 85% seen only once; the top ten take around 3.5%. The chain recombines TRBV3-1 (or the pseudogene TRBV3-2) with TRBJ1-6, with D unresolved. What was sequenced was peripheral blood. This sequence originates from a woman aged 80 or over with acute or convalescent COVID-19. The CDR3 sequence: CASSQARDSPLHF. CDR3 nucleotides: TGTGCCAGCAGCCAAGCTCGGGATTCACCCCTCCACTTT.